This TCR beta chain appears in the sequencing data of a study of OX40 agonist ivuxolimab in advanced cancers. In the study overall: The dose-escalation cohort had hepatocellular carcinoma, melanoma, renal cell or head and neck cancer. General study points: In a subset of nonresponders, normalized T-cell clonal expansion was also low. Doses of 0.1 to 3.0 mg/kg were accompanied by clonal expansion of CD4+ and CD8+ blood T cells by week 6.

Blood got drawn at baseline, again on cycle 4 day 1, and then on cycle 7 day 1. This clone was picked up one time. Its specificity is not known. Trimming left V 5 bases short and J 4 bases short, with 20 bases between. The CDR3 is made up of 17 amino acids. Looked up from germline, CDR1 is SGHTA and CDR2 is FQGTGA. TCRdb keeps only in-frame clones here, not all; method: immunoSEQ multiplex PCR. The profile shows roughly 26,000 clones, 88% of them singletons. The clonotype originates from an adult with an advanced solid tumor such as melanoma, head and neck, liver or kidney cancer. The chain uses TRBV7-3 and TRBJ2-2; tentatively, D is TRBD1 or TRBD2 (5 bases each). Sequencing was performed on CD4+ or CD8+ T cells sorted from blood, taken in a trial of the OX40 agonist ivuxolimab. CDR3 nucleotide sequence: TGTGCCAGCAGCGACCCCACCGCAGGGCGGGTCACCGGGGAGCTGTTTTTT. Its translation: CASSDPTAGRVTGELFF.